This T cell receptor beta chain was captured by sequencing in a study of T cell responses to AZD1222 COVID-19 vaccine. In germline, CDR1 is MGHRA, CDR2 YSYEKL. J was trimmed by 1 base and V by 3 bases; bases with no gene match: 3. CDR3 length equals 15 residues. Here immunoSEQ multiplex PCR was the method, and the copy in TCRdb shows in-frame clones only, minus some. The table records over 150,000 clones, almost 90% of them present only once. Pooling covered second doses at about 4 or about 12 weeks. Study results and caveats: Increases in Spike-specific TCR breadth and depth were seen after two AZD1222 doses. Among AZD1222 vaccinees, only 5 to 7 were seropositive at baseline. Females made up more of the donors, who were largely white British, and clonal diversity may have come out too low.

As regards this clone: Its antigen is undetermined.

This material consisted of peripheral blood, taken 28 days after the second AZD1222 dose. This receptor was obtained from an adult who received the AZD1222 COVID-19 vaccine. The chain is built from TRBV4-1 and TRBJ2-7, with 10 bases that match TRBD1. The CDR3: CASSHRDRGSYEQYF. The CDR3 coding sequence is TGCGCCAGCAGCCACAGGGACAGGGGATCCTACGAGCAGTACTTC.